This record covers a single TCR beta chain. Genomic DNA, for the unsorted samples, came from about 90 million PBMCs. Per the study methods: Because ImmunoSEQ provided only junction sequences with no quality scores, the filtering differed. Clones were sequenced by immunoSEQ multiplex PCR, and TCRdb holds only the in-frame ones, with some missing. That table furnishes V, J and clone size, whereas the DNA furnished D and trimming. The table lists about 480,000 clones, around 79% of them singletons. The sample is drawn from a study of shared clonotypes between healthy human individuals. The TCR was taken from a woman aged 40 to 50 in good health. Some clones in this sample may be carry-over from other donors' samples. Input material: PBMCs.

CDR3 protein: CASSPVVPSLGYTF. The DNA of the CDR3 is TGCGCCAGCAGCCCAGTAGTGCCCTCTCTTGGCTACACCTTC. This chain uses TRBV4-1 with TRBJ1-2; D unclear. This CDR3 region has 14 residues. The V gene lost 4 bases and the J gene lost 7 bases, with 16 bases spanning the gap. CDR1 MGHRA and CDR2 YSYEKL come from the germline V gene.